Shown below are 26 T cell receptor beta chains from a single sample sequenced in a study of OX40 agonist ivuxolimab in advanced cancers. Here immunoSEQ multiplex PCR was the method, and the copy in TCRdb shows in-frame clones only, minus some. The table lists about 100,000 clones, roughly 90% of them singletons. The sequences come from CD4+ or CD8+ T cells sorted from blood, collected in a trial of the OX40 agonist ivuxolimab. These receptors were collected from an adult with an advanced solid tumor such as melanoma, head and neck, liver or kidney cancer.

The chain uses TRBV5-1 and TRBJ1-5; no clear D. This CDR3 comprises 15 residues. V was cut by 1 base and J by 3 bases, with 11 bases left in between. CDR1 SGHRS and CDR2 YFSETQ come from the germline V gene. The CDR3 nucleotides read TGCGCCAGCAGCTTGTCAGGAATGGACAATCAGCCCCAGCATTTT. It is translated as CASSLSGMDNQPQHF.

The CDR3 loop is CASSKAPENTGELFF. CDR3 nucleotide sequence: TGTGCCAGCAGCAAGGCCCCAGAGAACACCGGGGAGCTGTTTTTT. The V call is TRBV11-2, the J call TRBJ2-2; no clear D gene. CDR3 length: 15 amino acids. The V end lost 5 bases, the J end lost 1 base, and 11 bases lay between the germline ends. Germline V lookup: CDR1 SGHAT, CDR2 FQNNGV.

This rearrangement joins TRBV6-1 to TRBJ1-6; 8 positions match TRBD1. The ends lost 6 bases at V and 7 bases at J; junction bases unmatched: 8. This CDR3 spans 15 amino acids. The V gene's germline CDR1 is MNHNS and CDR2 SASEGT. CDR3 sequence (DNA): TGTGCCAGCAGCGACCGACAGGGGTTAAATTCACCCCTCCACTTT. Translation: CASSDRQGLNSPLHF.

The chain uses TRBV5-1 and TRBJ2-1; 13 bases align to TRBD2. The CDR3 extends over 15 amino acids. Germline CDR1 is SGHRS and CDR2 is YFSETQ. The ends lost 4 bases at V and 8 bases at J; junction bases unmatched: 6. CDR3 bases: TGCGCCAGCAGCCGCGGGACTAGCGGGAACCATGAGCAGTTCTTC. Encoded protein: CASSRGTSGNHEQFF.

The chain carries TRBV10-3 and TRBJ1-4, with 10 bases aligning to TRBD1. Germline V gene data show CDR1 as ENHRY and CDR2 as SYGVKD. With V trimmed by 6 bases and J by 6 bases, 4 bases remained unmatched. The CDR3 has 14 amino acids. The CDR3 DNA reads as TGTGCCATCAGAGGACAGGGGGATCATGAAAAACTGTTTTTT. Encoded protein: CAIRGQGDHEKLFF.

This clone occurred a few times. The chain uses TRBV10-2 and TRBJ2-1; 11 nucleotides line up with TRBD2. The CDR3 contains 20 residues. Germline V CDR1 and CDR2: WSHSY, SAAADI. Trimming at V came to 2 bases and at J to 0 bases, leaving 12 bases not matched to a gene. The CDR3 nucleotides read TGCGCCAGCAGTGAGCGGAACAGGCGTGGACTAGCGGGCTCCTACAATGAGCAGTTCTTC. Translation gives CASSERNRRGLAGSYNEQFF.

The chain has TRBV28 and TRBJ1-1; a possible D gene is TRBD1 (5 bases). With 3 bases removed from V and 6 bases from J, the gap between germline ends came to 5 bases. The CDR3 runs to 11 residues. Germline lookup yields CDR1 MDHEN and CDR2 SYDVKM. The CDR3 region has the DNA TGTGCCAGCAGTTTGGGGGCTGAAGCTTTCTTT. Amino acids: CASSLGAEAFF.

The chain has TRBV9 and TRBJ2-3, with 8 positions matching TRBD2. The ends lost 7 bases at V and 6 bases at J; junction bases unmatched: 7. This CDR3 has 13 residues. Looked up from germline, CDR1 is SGDLS and CDR2 is YYNGEE. In DNA, the CDR3 is TGTGCCAGCCAGGGACCTAGCGGGGATACGCAGTATTTT. This sequence encodes CASQGPSGDTQYF.

The gene calls are TRBV6-5 and TRBJ1-5; a weak D match, TRBD1 (5 bases). Germline values: CDR1 MNHEY, CDR2 SVGAGI. Trimming pared 0 bases from V and 7 bases from J, leaving 13 bases between. This CDR3 contains 15 residues. The CDR3 reads CASSYSAGLGQPQHF. Here the CDR3 DNA reads TGTGCCAGCAGTTACTCAGCAGGGCTAGGACAGCCCCAGCATTTT.

CDR3 in DNA: TGTGCCAGCTCACCGGGTAGCTATGGCTACACCTTC. This sequence encodes CASSPGSYGYTF. The genes are TRBV18 and TRBJ1-2; D gene ambiguous. This CDR3 is built from 12 residues. V lost 3 bases and J 4 bases, leaving 6 bases between the germline ends. Germline-derived CDR1 and CDR2 are KGHSH and LQKENI. Together with reference TRBV18 and TRBJ1-2, the CDR3 gives the full variable domain: NAGVMQNPRHLVRRRGQEARLRCSPMKGHSHVYWYRQLPEEGLKFMVYLQKENIIDESGMPKERFSAEFPKEGPSILRIQQVVRGDSAAYFCASSPGSYGYTFGSGTRLTVV.

This clone was detected once. The V and J genes are TRBV5-4 and TRBJ1-6, with D possibly TRBD1 on 5 matching bases. Germline lookup yields CDR1 SGHNT and CDR2 YYREEE (reference sequence). The CDR3 length is 18 residues. V was shortened by 4 bases and J by 3 bases, with 20 bases between the two germline ends. CDR3 residues: CASSLRFGGDLYNSPLHF. For the CDR3, the DNA is TGTGCCAGCAGCCTACGATTCGGCGGGGACCTCTATAATTCACCCCTCCACTTT.

The count of this clone is one. The J gene is TRBJ1-6, the V gene TRBV5-1; D is unclear. V was clipped by 0 bases and J by 8 bases, with 12 bases between them. The germline CDR1 and CDR2 sequences are SGHRS and YFSETQ. This CDR3 is built from 15 residues. The CDR3 coding sequence is TGCGCCAGCAGCTTGGCTGGGGAATTGTATTCACCCCTCCACTTT. Its translation is CASSLAGELYSPLHF.

As DNA, the CDR3 is TGTGCCAGCAGTTGGTCAGGGGGCTACGAGCAGTACTTC. Protein: CASSWSGGYEQYF. This chain uses TRBV6-5 with TRBJ2-7, with 7 positions matching TRBD1. The CDR3 has 13 residues. Germline V gene lookup returns CDR1 MNHEY and CDR2 SVGAGI. The V segment lost 4 bases and the J segment 3 bases; nucleotides outside the gene matches: 3.

This chain uses TRBV29-1 with TRBJ2-3; 10 bases fit TRBD2. Germline lookup yields CDR1 SQVTM and CDR2 ANQGSEA. The CDR3 is 14 amino acids. The V gene end was trimmed by 7 bases and the J gene end by 2 bases; junction bases not matched to a gene: 6. The CDR3 bases are TGCAGCGGGAGGACTAGCGGATACACAGATACGCAGTATTTT. This translates into CSGRTSGYTDTQYF.

The V call is TRBV30, the J call TRBJ1-1; the D gene is possibly TRBD1 (6 bases). V was cut by 2 bases and J by 6 bases, with 16 bases left in between. From germline, CDR1 is GTSNPN and CDR2 SVGIG (reference sequence). This CDR3 has 14 residues. This CDR3 reads CAWSLGTRGPEAFF. The CDR3 DNA follows: TGTGCCTGGAGTCTTGGGACACGGGGACCTGAAGCTTTCTTT.

This chain connects TRBV10-2 to TRBJ2-5, with D uncertain. There are 12 residues in the CDR3. Trimming removed 7 bases from V and 5 bases from J, with 11 bases in between. Germline V gene sequence: CDR1 WSHSY, CDR2 SAAADI. The CDR3 loop reads CASNADGETQYF. CDR3 nucleotide sequence: TGCGCCAGCAACGCCGATGGGGAGACCCAGTACTTC.

V and J are TRBV30 and TRBJ1-2, with D possibly matching TRBD1 (5 bases). Trimming took off 8 bases at V and 6 bases at J, with 13 bases between the two ends. The CDR3 is made up of 11 amino acids. Germline loops: CDR1 GTSNPN, CDR2 SVGIG (reference sequence). The CDR3 loop reads CAGPPGDGYTF. CDR3 nucleotides: TGTGCCGGACCACCGGGGGATGGCTACACCTTC.

The V gene is TRBV9, the J gene TRBJ1-6; D gene uncertain. Trimming removed 1 base at V and 9 bases at J, with 17 bases between. Germline loops: CDR1 SGDLS, CDR2 YYNGEE. The CDR3 runs to 16 residues. The CDR3 sequence: CASSVRQVPFGSPLHF. CDR3 DNA: TGTGCCAGCAGCGTAAGGCAAGTCCCTTTTGGTTCACCCCTCCACTTT.

This chain joins TRBV7-9 and TRBJ2-2; D gene unclear. The length of the CDR3 is 13 residues. The germline CDR1 and CDR2 sequences are SEHNR and FQNEAQ (reference sequence). Trimming removed 3 bases from V and 5 bases from J, with 7 bases in between. As DNA, the CDR3 is TGTGCCAGCAGCTTTGGCGGAACCGGGGAGCTGTTTTTT. This sequence encodes CASSFGGTGELFF.

V and J are TRBV4-2 and TRBJ1-6, with a tentative D call TRBD1 (5 bases). CDR3 length equals 15 residues. The V gene lost 0 bases and the J gene lost 7 bases, with 10 bases spanning the gap. Germline CDR1 and CDR2: LGHNA and YNFKEQ. Here the CDR3 DNA reads TGTGCCAGCAGCCAAGAGACAGCTTCGAATTCACCCCTCCACTTT. Encoded protein: CASSQETASNSPLHF.

J is TRBJ2-1 and V is TRBV30; possible D gene TRBD1, 6 bases. V dropped 3 bases and J dropped 6 bases, with 9 bases sitting between them. This CDR3 is built from 12 residues. Germline lookup yields CDR1 GTSNPN and CDR2 SVGIG (reference sequence). The CDR3 is CAWSRGANEQFF. In nucleotides, the CDR3 is TGTGCCTGGAGCAGGGGTGCCAATGAGCAGTTCTTC.

DNA of the CDR3: TGTGCCAGTAGTATCGGACAGGGGGCCGGGAAGACCCAGTACTTC. It specifies CASSIGQGAGKTQYF. This chain connects TRBV19 to TRBJ2-5, with 11 bases that match TRBD1. Trimming cost V 3 bases and J 6 bases; bases outside gene matches: 6. Germline loops: CDR1 LNHDA, CDR2 SQIVND (reference sequence). The CDR3 runs to 15 residues.

The V call is TRBV7-2, the J call TRBJ2-1; TRBD2 matches at 7 bases. After removal of 5 bases from V and 2 bases from J, the junction contained 9 bases not matched to a gene. The germline V gene has CDR1 SGHTA and CDR2 FQGNSA. The CDR3 runs 16 residues. As DNA, the CDR3 is TGTGCCAGCAGCCCCGCGGGGGTGGGCCCCTACAATGAGCAGTTCTTC. It codes for CASSPAGVGPYNEQFF.

CDR3 protein: CASRRDRVLGYEQYF. CDR3 DNA: TGTGCCAGCAGACGGGACAGGGTTTTAGGCTACGAGCAGTACTTC. This chain uses TRBV6-1 with TRBJ2-7; 9 positions agree with TRBD1. Germline V gene data show CDR1 as MNHNS and CDR2 as SASEGT. The CDR3 runs to 15 residues. Trimming removed 6 bases from V and 3 bases from J; junction bases left unmatched: 9.

This clone was seen more than once but under ten times. The chain recombines TRBV19 with TRBJ2-7; TRBD2 might be the D (5 bases). CDR1 is LNHDA, CDR2 SQIVND, per germline (reference sequence). Between the trimmed V and J ends, which lost 7 bases and 7 bases, there was a span of 20 bases. This CDR3 comprises 14 residues. CDR3: CASKRVSSGREQYF. CDR3 nucleotides: TGTGCCAGTAAAAGGGTCTCCTCTGGGAGAGAGCAGTACTTC.

The chain joins TRBV11-2 to TRBJ2-7; D is unclear. Looked up from germline, CDR1 is SGHAT and CDR2 is FQNNGV. Trimming cost V 5 bases and J 6 bases, with 8 bases left between them. The CDR3 extends over 11 amino acids. CDR3 nucleotide sequence: TGTGCCAGCAGCCTAGGGCTCGAGCAGTACTTC. Translating it yields CASSLGLEQYF.